This T cell receptor beta chain originates from a study of human T cells and chemical hapten exposure. Findings and caveats of the study: Expanded TCR counts at PT1 were positively correlated with the patch test score. No alteration of TCRs above 1 in 1000 frequency was seen with DPC sensitization.

This clonotype was seen ten or more times. What it binds is unknown. TCRdb ran MiXCR on the RACE reads and lists one entry per CDR3 protein. The table shows fewer than 90,000 distinct CDR3 sequences, with more than 6.5% occurring only once. This CDR3 spans 14 amino acids. The V end lost 3 bases, the J end lost 2 bases, and 11 bases lay between the germline ends. Looked up from germline, CDR1 is SQVTM and CDR2 is ANQGSEA. Documented time point: patch test 2, 6 weeks after DPC sensitization. Treatment in this sample: therapeutic diphenylcyclopropenone sensitization with weekly scalp DPC. Whole blood that had not been fractionated was the source of extracted total RNA.

The chain links TRBV29-1 to TRBJ2-1; D may be TRBD1 (7 bases). The sequence came from a woman in her 30s with alopecia areata. Some clones in this sample may be carry-over from other donors' samples. The starting material was whole blood, obtained in connection with sensitization to the hapten diphenylcyclopropenone (DPC). CDR3 nucleotide sequence: TGCAGCGTTGATCAGGGGGGCCCCTACAATGAGCAGTTCTTC. It is translated as CSVDQGGPYNEQFF.